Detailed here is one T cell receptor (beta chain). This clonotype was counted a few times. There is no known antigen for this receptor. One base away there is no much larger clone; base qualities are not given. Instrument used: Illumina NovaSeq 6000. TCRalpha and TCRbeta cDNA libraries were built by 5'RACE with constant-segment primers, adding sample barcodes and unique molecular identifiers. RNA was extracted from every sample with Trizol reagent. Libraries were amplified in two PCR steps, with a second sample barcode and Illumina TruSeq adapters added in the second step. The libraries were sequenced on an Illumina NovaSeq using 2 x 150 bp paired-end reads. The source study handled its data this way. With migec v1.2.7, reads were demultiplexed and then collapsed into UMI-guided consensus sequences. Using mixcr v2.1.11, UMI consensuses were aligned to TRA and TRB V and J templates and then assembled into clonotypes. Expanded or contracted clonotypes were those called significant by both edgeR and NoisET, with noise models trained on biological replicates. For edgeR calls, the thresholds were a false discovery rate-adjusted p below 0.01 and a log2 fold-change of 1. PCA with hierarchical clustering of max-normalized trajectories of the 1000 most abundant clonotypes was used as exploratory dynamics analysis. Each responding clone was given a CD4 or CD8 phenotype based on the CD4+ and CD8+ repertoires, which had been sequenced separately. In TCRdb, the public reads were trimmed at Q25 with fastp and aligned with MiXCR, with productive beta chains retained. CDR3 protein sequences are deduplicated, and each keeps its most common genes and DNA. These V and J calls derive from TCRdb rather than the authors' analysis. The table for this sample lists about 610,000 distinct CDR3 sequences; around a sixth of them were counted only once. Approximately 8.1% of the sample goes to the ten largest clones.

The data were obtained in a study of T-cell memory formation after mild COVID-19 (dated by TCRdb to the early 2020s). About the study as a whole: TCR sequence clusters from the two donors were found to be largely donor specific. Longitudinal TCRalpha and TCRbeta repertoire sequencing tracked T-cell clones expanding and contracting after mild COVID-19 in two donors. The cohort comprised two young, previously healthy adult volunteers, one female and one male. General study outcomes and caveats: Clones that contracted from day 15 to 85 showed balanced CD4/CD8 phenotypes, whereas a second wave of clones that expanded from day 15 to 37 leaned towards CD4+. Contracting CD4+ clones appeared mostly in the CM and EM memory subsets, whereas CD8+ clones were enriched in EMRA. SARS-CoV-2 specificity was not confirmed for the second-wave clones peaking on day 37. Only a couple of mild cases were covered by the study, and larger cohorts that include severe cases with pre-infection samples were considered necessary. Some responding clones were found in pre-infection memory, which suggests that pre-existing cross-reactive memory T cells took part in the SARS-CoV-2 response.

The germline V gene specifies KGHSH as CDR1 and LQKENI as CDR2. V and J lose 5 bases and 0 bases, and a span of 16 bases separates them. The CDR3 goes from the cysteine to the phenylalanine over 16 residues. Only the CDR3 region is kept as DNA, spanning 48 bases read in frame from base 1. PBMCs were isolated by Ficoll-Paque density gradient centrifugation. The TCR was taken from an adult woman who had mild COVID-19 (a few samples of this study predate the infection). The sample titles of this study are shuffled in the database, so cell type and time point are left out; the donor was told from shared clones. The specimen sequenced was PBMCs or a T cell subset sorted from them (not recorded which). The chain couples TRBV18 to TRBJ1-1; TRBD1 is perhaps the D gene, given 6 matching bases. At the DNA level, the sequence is TGTGCCAGCTCAAAGTCCGGGCCAGGGGTGAACACTGAAGCTTTCTTT. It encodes CASSKSGPGVNTEAFF.